This TCR beta chain derives from a study of OX40 agonist ivuxolimab in advanced cancers. About the research overall: Males comprised roughly four fifths of the group, whose mean age was 60 years (range roughly 20 to 90). Findings and caveats of the study: At doses 0.1 to 3.0 mg/kg, CD4+ and CD8+ clones expanded.

This clone was seen once. Antigen unknown. The CDR3 contains 16 residues. Germline CDR1 SGHAT, CDR2 FQDESV (reference sequence). The trim removed 5 bases at V and 0 bases at J, leaving 5 bases unmatched. TCRdb's copy holds only in-frame clones and misses some; the assay was immunoSEQ multiplex PCR. In the table there are roughly 49,000 clones, about 88% of which are singletons. This sequence was found in an adult with an advanced solid tumor such as melanoma, head and neck, liver or kidney cancer. Material: CD4+ or CD8+ T cells sorted from blood, obtained in a trial of the OX40 agonist ivuxolimab. This sequence joins TRBV11-1 and TRBJ1-1, with 11 bases identical to TRBD1. This CDR3 is CASSPRDRGVNTEAFF. CDR3 nucleotide sequence: TGTGCCAGCAGCCCCCGGGACAGGGGGGTGAACACTGAAGCTTTCTTT.